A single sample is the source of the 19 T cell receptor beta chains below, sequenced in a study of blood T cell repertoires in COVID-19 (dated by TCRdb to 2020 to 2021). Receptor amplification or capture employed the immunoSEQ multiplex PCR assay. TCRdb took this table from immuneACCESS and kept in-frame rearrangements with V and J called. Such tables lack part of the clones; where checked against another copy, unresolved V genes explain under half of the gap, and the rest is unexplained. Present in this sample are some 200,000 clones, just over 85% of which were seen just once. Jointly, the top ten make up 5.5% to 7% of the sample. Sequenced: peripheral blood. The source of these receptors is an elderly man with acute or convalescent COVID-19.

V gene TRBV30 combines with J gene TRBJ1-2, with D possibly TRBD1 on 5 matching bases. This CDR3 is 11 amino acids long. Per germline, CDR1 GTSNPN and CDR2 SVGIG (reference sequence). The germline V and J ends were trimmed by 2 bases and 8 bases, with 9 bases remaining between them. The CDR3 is CAWSTGPGYTF. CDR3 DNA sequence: TGTGCCTGGAGTACAGGACCGGGCTACACCTTC. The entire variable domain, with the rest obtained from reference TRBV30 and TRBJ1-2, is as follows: SQTIHQWPATLVQPVGSPLSLECTVEGTSNPNLYWYRQAAGRGLQLLFYSVGIGQISSEVPQNLSASRPQDRQFILSSKKLLLSDSGFYLCAWSTGPGYTFGSGTRLTVV.

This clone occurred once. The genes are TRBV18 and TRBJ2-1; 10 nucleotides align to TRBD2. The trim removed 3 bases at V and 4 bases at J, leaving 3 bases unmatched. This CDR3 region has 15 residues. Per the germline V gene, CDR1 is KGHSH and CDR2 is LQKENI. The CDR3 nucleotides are TGTGCCAGCTCACCCCTAGCGGGAGAGTACAATGAGCAGTTCTTC. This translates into CASSPLAGEYNEQFF.

CDR3 nucleotides: TGTGCCAGCAGCTTAAGTCGGGTGGCGATCCATGAGCAGTTCTTC. This gives the protein CASSLSRVAIHEQFF. This chain uses TRBV7-3 with TRBJ2-1; the D is unclear. The length of the CDR3 is 15 residues. V was trimmed by 1 base and J by 8 bases, leaving 15 bases between them. Germline lookup yields CDR1 SGHTA and CDR2 FQGTGA.

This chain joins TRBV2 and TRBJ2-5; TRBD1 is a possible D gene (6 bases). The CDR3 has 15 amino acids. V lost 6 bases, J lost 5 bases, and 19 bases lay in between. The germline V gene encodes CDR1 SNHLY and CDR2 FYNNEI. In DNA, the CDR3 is TGTGCCAGCAGACCCGGGACACCAAGGAGGGAGACCCAGTACTTC. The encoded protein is CASRPGTPRRETQYF. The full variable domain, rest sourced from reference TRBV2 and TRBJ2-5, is EPEVTQTPSHQVTQMGQEVILRCVPISNHLYFYWYRQILGQKVEFLVSFYNNEISEKSEIFDDQFSVERPDGSNFTLKIRSTKLEDSAMYFCASRPGTPRRETQYFGPGTRLLVL.

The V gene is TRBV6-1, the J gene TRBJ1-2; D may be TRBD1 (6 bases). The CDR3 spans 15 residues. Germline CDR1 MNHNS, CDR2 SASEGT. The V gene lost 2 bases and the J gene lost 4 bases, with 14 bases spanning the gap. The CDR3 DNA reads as TGTGCCAGCAGTGAATCGGGGGGGGACACCTATGGCTACACCTTC. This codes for CASSESGGDTYGYTF.

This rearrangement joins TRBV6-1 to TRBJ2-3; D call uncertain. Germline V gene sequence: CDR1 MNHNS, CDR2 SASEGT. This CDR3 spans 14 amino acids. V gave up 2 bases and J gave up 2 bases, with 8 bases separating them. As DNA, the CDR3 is TGTGCCAGCAGTGAATCACATCTCACAGATACGCAGTATTTT. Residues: CASSESHLTDTQYF.

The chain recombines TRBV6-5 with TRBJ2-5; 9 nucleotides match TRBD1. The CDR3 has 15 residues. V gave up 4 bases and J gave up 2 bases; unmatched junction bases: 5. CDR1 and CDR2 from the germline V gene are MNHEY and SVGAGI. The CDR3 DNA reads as TGTGCCAGCAGTTTACGACAGGGGGTTCAAGAGACCCAGTACTTC. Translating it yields CASSLRQGVQETQYF.

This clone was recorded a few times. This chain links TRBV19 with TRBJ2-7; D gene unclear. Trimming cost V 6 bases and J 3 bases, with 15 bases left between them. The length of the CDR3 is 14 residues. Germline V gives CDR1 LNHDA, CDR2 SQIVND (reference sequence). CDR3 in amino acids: CASRQPDYRYEQYF. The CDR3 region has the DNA TGTGCCAGTAGACAACCAGATTACCGCTACGAGCAGTACTTC.

CDR3: CASKGTSGNTGELFF. CDR3 DNA: TGTGCCAGCAAAGGGACTAGCGGAAACACCGGGGAGCTGTTTTTT. The chain is built from TRBV2 and TRBJ2-2, with 11 nucleotides matching TRBD2. Germline V gene data show CDR1 as SNHLY and CDR2 as FYNNEI. CDR3 size: 15 residues. V lost 7 bases, J lost 2 bases, and 3 bases stayed unmatched.

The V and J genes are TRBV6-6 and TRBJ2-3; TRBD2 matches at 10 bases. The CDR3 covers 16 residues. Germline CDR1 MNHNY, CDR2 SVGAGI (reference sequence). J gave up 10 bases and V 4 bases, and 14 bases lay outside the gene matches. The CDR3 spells CASSSPTSGSPAAQYF. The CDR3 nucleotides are TGTGCCAGCAGTTCTCCGACTAGCGGGTCCCCCGCTGCGCAGTATTTT.

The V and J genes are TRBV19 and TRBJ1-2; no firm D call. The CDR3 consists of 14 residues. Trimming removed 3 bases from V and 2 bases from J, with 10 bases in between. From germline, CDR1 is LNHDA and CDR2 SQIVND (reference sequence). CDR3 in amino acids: CASSIQAGNYGYTF. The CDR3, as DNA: TGTGCCAGTAGTATTCAAGCGGGGAACTATGGCTACACCTTC.

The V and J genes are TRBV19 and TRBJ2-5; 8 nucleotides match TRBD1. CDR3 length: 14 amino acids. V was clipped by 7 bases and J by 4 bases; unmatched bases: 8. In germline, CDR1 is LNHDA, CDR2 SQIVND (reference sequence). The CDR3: CASNAQGARETQYF. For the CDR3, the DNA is TGTGCCAGTAATGCCCAGGGGGCTCGAGAGACCCAGTACTTC. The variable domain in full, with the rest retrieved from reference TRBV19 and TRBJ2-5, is DGGITQSPKYLFRKEGQNVTLSCEQNLNHDAMYWYRQDPGQGLRLIYYSQIVNDFQKGDIAEGYSVSREKKESFPLTVTSAQKNPTAFYLCASNAQGARETQYFGPGTRLLVL.

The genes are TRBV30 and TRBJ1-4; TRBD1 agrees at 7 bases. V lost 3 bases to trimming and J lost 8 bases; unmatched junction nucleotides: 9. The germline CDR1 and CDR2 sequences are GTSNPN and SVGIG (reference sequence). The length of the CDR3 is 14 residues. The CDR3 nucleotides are TGTGCCTGGAGAAGACTAGGGACAGCCGAAAAACTGTTTTTT. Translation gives CAWRRLGTAEKLFF.

In nucleotides, the CDR3 is TGTGCCAGCAGCTTATTAGGGGATGAGCAGTTCTTC. This sequence encodes CASSLLGDEQFF. The chain combines TRBV7-9 with TRBJ2-1, with D perhaps TRBD1 (5 bases). Trimming removed 2 bases from V and 8 bases from J, with 7 bases in between. This CDR3 is 12 amino acids long. Germline V lookup: CDR1 SEHNR, CDR2 FQNEAQ (reference sequence). The full variable domain, in which reference TRBV7-9 and TRBJ2-1 provide the parts outside the CDR3, is DTGVSQNPRHKITKRGQNVTFRCDPISEHNRLYWYRQTLGQGPEFLTYFQNEAQLEKSRLLSDRFSAERPKGSFSTLEIQRTEQGDSAMYLCASSLLGDEQFFGPGTRLTVL.

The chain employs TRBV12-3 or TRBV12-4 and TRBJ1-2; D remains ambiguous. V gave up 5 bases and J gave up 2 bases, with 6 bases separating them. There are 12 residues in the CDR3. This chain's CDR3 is CASSPKNYGYTF. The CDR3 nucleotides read TGTGCCAGCAGTCCAAAAAACTATGGCTACACCTTC.

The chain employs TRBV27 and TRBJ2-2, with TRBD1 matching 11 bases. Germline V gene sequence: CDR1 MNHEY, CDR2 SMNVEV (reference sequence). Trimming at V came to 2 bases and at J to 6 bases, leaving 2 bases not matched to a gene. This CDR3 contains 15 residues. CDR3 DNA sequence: TGTGCCAGCAGTTTACTGGGACAGGGGGCCGGGGAGCTGTTTTTT. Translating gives CASSLLGQGAGELFF.

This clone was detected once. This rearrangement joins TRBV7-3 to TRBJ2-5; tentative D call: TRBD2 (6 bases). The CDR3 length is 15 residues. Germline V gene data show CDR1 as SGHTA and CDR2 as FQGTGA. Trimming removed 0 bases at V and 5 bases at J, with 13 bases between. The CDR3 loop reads CASSLTAAGRETQYF. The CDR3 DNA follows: TGTGCCAGCAGCTTAACAGCGGCGGGGCGTGAGACCCAGTACTTC.

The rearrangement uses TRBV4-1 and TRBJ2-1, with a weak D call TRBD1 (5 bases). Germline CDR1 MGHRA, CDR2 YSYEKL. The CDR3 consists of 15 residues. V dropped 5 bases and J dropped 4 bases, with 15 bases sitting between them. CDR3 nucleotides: TGCGCCAGCAGCAAAGTGACAGTGGGGTACAATGAGCAGTTCTTC. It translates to CASSKVTVGYNEQFF.

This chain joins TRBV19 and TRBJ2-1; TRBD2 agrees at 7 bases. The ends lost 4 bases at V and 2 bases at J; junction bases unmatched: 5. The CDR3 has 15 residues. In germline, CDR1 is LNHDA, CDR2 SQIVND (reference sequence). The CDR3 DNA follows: TGTGCCAGTAGTAAGGCTAGCGGCACCTACAATGAGCAGTTCTTC. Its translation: CASSKASGTYNEQFF. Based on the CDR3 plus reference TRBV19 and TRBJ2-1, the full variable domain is DGGITQSPKYLFRKEGQNVTLSCEQNLNHDAMYWYRQDPGQGLRLIYYSQIVNDFQKGDIAEGYSVSREKKESFPLTVTSAQKNPTAFYLCASSKASGTYNEQFFGPGTRLTVL.